The 8 T cell receptor beta chains given below trace back to one sample, sequenced in a study of cytomegalovirus exposure and HLA in healthy donors. PCR involved 60 Vbeta and 13 Jbeta primers. Repertoires were generated with immunoSEQ multiplex PCR, while TCRdb's copy carries only in-frame clones and drops some. The table records roughly 130,000 clones, 74% of them present only once. The sequenced sample consisted of PBMCs. These receptors came from a woman aged 50 to 65 in good health and CMV-seropositive.

The sample holds one count of this clone. V usage is TRBV2 and J usage is TRBJ1-2, with 7 nucleotides matching TRBD1. V trimming: 8 bases; J trimming: 3 bases; junction bases outside the gene matches: 6. CDR1 is SNHLY, CDR2 FYNNEI, per germline. This CDR3 is built from 13 residues. CDR3 protein: CASVEGAHYGYTF. The CDR3 nucleotides are TGTGCCAGCGTCGAGGGGGCTCACTATGGCTACACCTTC.

V is TRBV6-5 and J is TRBJ2-7; 9 bases fit TRBD1. Germline V gene data show CDR1 as MNHEY and CDR2 as SVGAGI. CDR3 length: 13 amino acids. V trimming: 7 bases; J trimming: 9 bases; junction bases outside the gene matches: 10. CDR3 nucleotide sequence: TGTGCCAGCACCACGCCGGGACAGGGTGTGCAGTACTTC. Amino acid sequence: CASTTPGQGVQYF.

As DNA, the CDR3 is TGTGCCAGCAGCTTATTACTGACAGGGGGCAGGGGTGAAAAACTGTTTTTT. Protein product: CASSLLLTGGRGEKLFF. The V gene is TRBV5-6, the J gene TRBJ1-4, with 10 positions matching TRBD1. J lost 7 bases, V lost 2 bases, and 11 bases had no gene match. CDR3 length: 17 residues. Germline CDR1 SGHDT, CDR2 YYEEEE.

This chain uses TRBV29-1 with TRBJ2-5, with 15 nucleotides matching TRBD2. CDR1 SQVTM and CDR2 ANQGSEA come from the germline V gene. Germline trimming cut 7 bases from V and 3 bases from J; bases unmatched to any gene: 6. CDR3 length equals 15 residues. The CDR3, as DNA: TGCAGCGCGGGACTAGCGGGGGGAAAAGAAGAGACCCAGTACTTC. As protein: CSAGLAGGKEETQYF.

V usage is TRBV6-1 and J usage is TRBJ2-7; no reliable D call. Per germline, CDR1 MNHNS and CDR2 SASEGT. CDR3 length equals 14 residues. V lost 5 bases and J lost 6, with 17 bases in between. CDR3: CASSIGQPRGEQYF. The CDR3 DNA sequence: TGTGCCAGCAGTATAGGCCAGCCTAGAGGCGAGCAGTACTTC.

The V gene is TRBV5-6, the J gene TRBJ1-1, with 7 bases matching TRBD1. From germline, CDR1 is SGHDT and CDR2 YYEEEE. The ends lost 0 bases at V and 4 bases at J; junction bases unmatched: 6. The CDR3 spans 15 residues. The CDR3 region is CASSLGQGRSTEAFF. For the CDR3, the DNA is TGTGCCAGCAGCTTGGGACAGGGAAGATCCACTGAAGCTTTCTTT.

The chain joins TRBV27 to TRBJ1-2; 7 bases match TRBD1. Germline CDR1 reads MNHEY; CDR2 reads SMNVEV (reference sequence). CDR3 size: 16 residues. V dropped 3 bases and J dropped 4; count of bases not matched to a gene: 11. The CDR3 coding sequence is TGTGCCAGCAGTTTCCTGCCAGGAAAGGGGGCCTATGGCTACACCTTC. Translation: CASSFLPGKGAYGYTF.

The rearrangement joins TRBV2 to TRBJ1-5; D unclear. V lost 1 base and J 3 bases, leaving 7 bases between the germline ends. From germline, CDR1 is SNHLY and CDR2 FYNNEI. The CDR3 totals 14 residues. The DNA of the CDR3 is TGTGCCAGCAGTGAAGGACAACCCAATCAGCCCCAGCATTTT. This sequence encodes CASSEGQPNQPQHF. The full variable domain, in which reference TRBV2 and TRBJ1-5 provide the parts outside the CDR3, is EPEVTQTPSHQVTQMGQEVILRCVPISNHLYFYWYRQILGQKVEFLVSFYNNEISEKSEIFDDQFSVERPDGSNFTLKIRSTKLEDSAMYFCASSEGQPNQPQHFGDGTRLSIL.